This T cell receptor (beta chain) is from a study of blood T cell repertoires in COVID-19 (TCRdb year 2020). General notes on the study: Samples from collaborators originated in the United States, Italy and Spain and spanned both the acute and convalescent phases of COVID-19. The samples were drawn from two sources: the first 160 participants of the ongoing ImmuneRACE study, and fewer than 1,500 subjects contributed by 6 global collaborators. The repertoires were released in a freely available public database meant as a resource for research on the immune response to SARS-CoV-2. The material from the prospective study consisted of cDNA or gDNA derived from T cells, B-cell-depleted T cells, or PBMCs. HLA class I and class II types, where available, came from metadata supplied by the sample provider rather than from assay-based typing. The dataset comprised deeply sampled blood TCRbeta repertoires from subjects exposed to, actively infected with, or recovered from COVID-19. The sample metadata nearly always contained a de-identified subject ID, COVID-19 status, age in years and sex. The study at large found these results: Clinical and demographic metadata were provided uncurated, with the amount varying by source and participant.

On this clone: What this receptor recognizes is not known. One base away there is no much larger clone; base qualities are not given.

Whole blood was collected in K2EDTA tubes by collaborating institutions according to the institutions' own protocols. For TCRbeta analysis, collaborators shipped samples as frozen whole blood, isolated PBMCs, or DNA extracted from either of those sample types. TCRbeta CDR3 regions were amplified from genomic DNA by means of the immunoSEQ Assay, a bias-controlled multiplex PCR. On the authors' methods: The number of nucleated cells in each sample was estimated from the amplification of reference gene primers within the assay. To quantify the absolute abundance of each unique TCRbeta CDR3 rearrangement, sequence reads were collapsed and filtered. For each sample, productive Simpson clonality was calculated by taking the square root of Simpson's diversity index across productive rearrangements. Held by TCRdb, this immuneACCESS table contains in-frame sequences only and omits some clones. Under half of the omission traces to an unresolved V gene where checked; the cause of the rest is unknown. V, J and clone size are taken as reported in that table, and D and trimming were inferred from the DNA itself. The table for this sample lists approximately 100,000 clones; about 86% of them were counted only once. About 3.5% of the sample is held by the ten biggest clonotypes.

Inclusive of the bounding cysteine and phenylalanine, the CDR3 is 15 residues long. CDR3 DNA only is kept here, 45 bases in frame from base 1. V and J are truncated by 4 bases and 3 bases respectively, leaving an intervening sequence of 19 bases. The germline V gene encodes CDR1 SQVTM and CDR2 ANQGSEA. The sequence derives from a human donor in a cohort sampled during active COVID-19. The specimen sequenced was peripheral blood. The chain employs TRBV29-1 and TRBJ2-7; TRBD2 is perhaps the D gene, given 5 matching bases. The base sequence is TGCAGCGTTGTTCGTCGGGGAGCATACGACTACGAGCAGTACTTC. It is translated as CSVVRRGAYDYEQYF.